This T cell receptor (beta chain) was recovered during a study of metastatic and nonmetastatic thyroid tumors. Per the original data handling: The study's classifier, a distant-metastasis tool for papillary thyroid cancer, was built using CDR3 differences across clinicopathological groups. TCRdb used MiXCR to call clones anew from the PCR reads. The authors' filters were not applied to this entry. The table lists about 6,800 clones, around 3.3% of them singletons. No treatment had been given to any patient before thyroid surgery. This clone was found many times. Trimming stripped 4 bases from V and 3 bases from J, with 11 bases between. Germline V lookup: CDR1 GTSNPN, CDR2 SVGIG (reference sequence). CDR3 size: 13 residues.

The sequencing sample was made of tumor tissue. This TCR was sampled from a female donor with papillary thyroid cancer or a benign thyroid nodule (not recorded which). Some clones in this sample may be carry-over from other donors' samples. V is TRBV30 and J is TRBJ2-3; the D gene is possibly TRBD2 (6 bases). The CDR3 reads CAWNREWTDTQYF. The DNA of the CDR3 is TGTGCCTGGAACCGGGAGTGGACAGATACGCAGTATTTT.